This TCR beta chain comes out of a study of blood T cell repertoires in COVID-19. Study-wide context: From T cells, B-cell-depleted T cells, or PBMCs came the material, which was cDNA or gDNA.

The data were produced by immunoSEQ multiplex PCR, yet TCRdb's version contains in-frame clones alone and is incomplete. The profile covers roughly 160,000 clones, with around nine tenths appearing a single time and 2% to 2.5% taken by the ten largest. Germline lookup yields CDR1 SGHTA and CDR2 FQGNSA. The junction had 5 bases not matched to a gene; V was cut back by 5 bases and J by 10 bases. The CDR3 contains 12 residues. The source of this sequence is a man between 45 and 60 years old who had recovered from COVID-19. The material sequenced was peripheral blood. This sequence joins TRBV7-2 and TRBJ2-4; 7 bases map to TRBD1. The CDR3 region is CASSPGQPIQYF. The CDR3 DNA reads as TGTGCCAGCAGCCCGGGACAGCCAATTCAGTACTTC.